This T cell receptor (beta chain) was captured in a study of blood T cell repertoires in COVID-19. Germline CDR1 and CDR2: LNHNV and YYDKDF (reference sequence). Deletions cut 3 bases from V and 4 bases from J, with 20 bases between. The CDR3 spans 17 residues. The method was immunoSEQ multiplex PCR; TCRdb's version includes in-frame clones alone and lacks a portion of them. The sample carries under 95,000 clones, 80% to 90% recorded once. This clone was seen just once. The chain has TRBV15 and TRBJ2-3, with D possibly TRBD1 on 5 matching bases. The receptor's source is an elderly man in a cohort sampled during active COVID-19. Sequences were obtained from peripheral blood. This CDR3 reads CATSSPQQAGRADTQYF. The CDR3 DNA sequence: TGTGCCACCAGCAGTCCCCAGCAGGCAGGGCGAGCAGATACGCAGTATTTT.